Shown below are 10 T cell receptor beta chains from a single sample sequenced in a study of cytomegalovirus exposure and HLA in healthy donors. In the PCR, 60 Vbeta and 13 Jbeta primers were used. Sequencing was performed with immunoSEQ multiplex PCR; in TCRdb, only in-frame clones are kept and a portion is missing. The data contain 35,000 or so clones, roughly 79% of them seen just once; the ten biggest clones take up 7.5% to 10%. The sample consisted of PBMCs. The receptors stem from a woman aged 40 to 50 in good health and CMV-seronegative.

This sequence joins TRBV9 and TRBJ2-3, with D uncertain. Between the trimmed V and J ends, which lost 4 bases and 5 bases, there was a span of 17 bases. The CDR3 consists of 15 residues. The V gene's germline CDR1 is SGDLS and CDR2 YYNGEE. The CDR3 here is CASSQVGDSIDTQYF. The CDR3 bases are TGTGCCAGCAGCCAAGTAGGAGACTCCATAGATACGCAGTATTTT.

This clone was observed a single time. CDR3 in DNA: TGTGCCAGCAAGGACAGGGTGAAAAGCTCACCCCTCCACTTT. Protein product: CASKDRVKSSPLHF. The chain is built from TRBV6-5 and TRBJ1-6; 8 bases map to TRBD1. This CDR3 has 14 amino acids. The trim removed 7 bases at V and 10 bases at J, leaving 9 bases unmatched. Germline CDR1 is MNHEY and CDR2 is SVGAGI.

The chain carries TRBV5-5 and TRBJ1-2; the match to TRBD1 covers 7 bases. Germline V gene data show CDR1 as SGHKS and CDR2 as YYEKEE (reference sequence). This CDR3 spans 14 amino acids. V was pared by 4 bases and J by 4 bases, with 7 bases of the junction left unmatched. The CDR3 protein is CASSDRQGGYGYTF. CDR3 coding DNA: TGTGCCAGCAGCGACAGACAGGGAGGCTATGGCTACACCTTC.

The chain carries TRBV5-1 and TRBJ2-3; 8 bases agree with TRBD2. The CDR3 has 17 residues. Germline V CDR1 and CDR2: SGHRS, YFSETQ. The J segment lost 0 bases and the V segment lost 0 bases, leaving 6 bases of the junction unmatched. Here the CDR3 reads CASSLEFAGGSTDTQYF. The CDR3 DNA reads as TGCGCCAGCAGCTTGGAATTTGCGGGGGGCAGCACAGATACGCAGTATTTT.

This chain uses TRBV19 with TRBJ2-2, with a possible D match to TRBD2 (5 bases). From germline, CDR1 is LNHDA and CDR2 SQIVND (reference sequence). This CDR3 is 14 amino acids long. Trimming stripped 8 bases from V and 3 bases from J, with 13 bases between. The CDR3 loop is CASSDRGHTGELFF. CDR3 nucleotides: TGTGCCAGTTCTGACCGAGGGCACACCGGGGAGCTGTTTTTT.

This CDR3 is CASSLDGGGNQPQHF. CDR3 DNA sequence: TGTGCCAGCAGCTTGGATGGGGGAGGGAATCAGCCCCAGCATTTT. V gene TRBV5-4 combines with J gene TRBJ1-5, with D possibly matching TRBD1 (5 bases). V was clipped by 0 bases and J by 4 bases, with 11 bases between them. Germline V gives CDR1 SGHNT, CDR2 YYREEE (reference sequence). CDR3 length equals 15 residues.

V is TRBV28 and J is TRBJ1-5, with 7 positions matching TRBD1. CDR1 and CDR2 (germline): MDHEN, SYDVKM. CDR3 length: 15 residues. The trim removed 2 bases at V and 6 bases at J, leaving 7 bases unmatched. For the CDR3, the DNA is TGTGCCAGCAGTTTAGGGACAGCCGGGGGTCAGCCCCAGCATTTT. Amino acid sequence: CASSLGTAGGQPQHF.

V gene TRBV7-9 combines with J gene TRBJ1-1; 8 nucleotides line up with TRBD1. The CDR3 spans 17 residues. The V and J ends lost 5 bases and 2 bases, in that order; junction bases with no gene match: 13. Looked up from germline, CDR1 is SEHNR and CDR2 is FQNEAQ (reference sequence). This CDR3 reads CASSDDGQGGFNTEAFF. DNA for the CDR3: TGTGCCAGCAGCGACGACGGACAGGGAGGTTTTAACACTGAAGCTTTCTTT.

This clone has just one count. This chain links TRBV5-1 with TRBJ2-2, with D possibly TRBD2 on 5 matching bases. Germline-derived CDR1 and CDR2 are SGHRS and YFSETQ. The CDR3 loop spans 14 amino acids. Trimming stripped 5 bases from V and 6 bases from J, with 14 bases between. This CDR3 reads CASRPGSVSGELFF. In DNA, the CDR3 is TGCGCCAGCAGACCGGGATCCGTATCCGGGGAGCTGTTTTTT.

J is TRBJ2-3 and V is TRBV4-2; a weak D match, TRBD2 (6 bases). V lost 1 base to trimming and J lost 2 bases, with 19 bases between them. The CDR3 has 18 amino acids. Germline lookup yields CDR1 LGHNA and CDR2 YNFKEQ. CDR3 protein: CASSQAPFSGLNTDTQYF. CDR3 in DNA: TGTGCCAGCAGCCAAGCTCCCTTCTCGGGACTCAACACAGATACGCAGTATTTT.